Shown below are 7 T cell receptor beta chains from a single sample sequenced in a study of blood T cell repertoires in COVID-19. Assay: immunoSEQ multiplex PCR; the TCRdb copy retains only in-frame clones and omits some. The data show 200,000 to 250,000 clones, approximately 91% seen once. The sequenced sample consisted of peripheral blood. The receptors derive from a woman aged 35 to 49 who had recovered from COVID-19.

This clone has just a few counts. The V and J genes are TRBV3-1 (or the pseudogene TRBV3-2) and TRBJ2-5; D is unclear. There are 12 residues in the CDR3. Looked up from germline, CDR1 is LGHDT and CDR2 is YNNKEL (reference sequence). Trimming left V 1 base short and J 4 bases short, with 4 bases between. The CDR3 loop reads CASSQVLETQYF. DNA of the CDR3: TGTGCCAGCAGCCAAGTCCTAGAGACCCAGTACTTC.

DNA for the CDR3: TGCGCCAGCAGCTTGGCCGGGGGGGAAAATGAAAAACTGTTTTTT. It is translated as CASSLAGGENEKLFF. The V and J genes are TRBV5-1 and TRBJ1-4, with D tentatively TRBD1 (5 bases). The CDR3 runs 15 residues. Germline CDR1 is SGHRS and CDR2 is YFSETQ. Between the trimmed V and J ends, which lost 0 bases and 5 bases, there was a span of 11 bases.

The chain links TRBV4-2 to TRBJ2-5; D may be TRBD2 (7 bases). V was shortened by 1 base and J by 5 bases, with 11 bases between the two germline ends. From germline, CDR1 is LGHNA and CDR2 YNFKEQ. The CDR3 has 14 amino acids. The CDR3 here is CASSQGGGEETQYF. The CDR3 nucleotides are TGTGCCAGCAGCCAAGGGGGGGGCGAGGAGACCCAGTACTTC.

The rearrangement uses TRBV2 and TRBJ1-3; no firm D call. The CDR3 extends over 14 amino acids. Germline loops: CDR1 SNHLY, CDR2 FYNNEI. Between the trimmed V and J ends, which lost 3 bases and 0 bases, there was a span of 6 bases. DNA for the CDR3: TGTGCCAGCAGTGACCAGTTCTCTGGAAACACCATATATTTT. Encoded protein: CASSDQFSGNTIYF.

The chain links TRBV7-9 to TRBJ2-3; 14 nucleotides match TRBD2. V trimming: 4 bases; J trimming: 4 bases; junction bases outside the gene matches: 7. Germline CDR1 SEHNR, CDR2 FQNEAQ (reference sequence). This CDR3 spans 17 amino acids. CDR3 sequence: CASSSIPGLAGADTQYF. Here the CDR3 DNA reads TGTGCCAGCAGCTCCATCCCGGGACTAGCGGGAGCAGATACGCAGTATTTT.

As DNA, the CDR3 is TGTGCCAGTAGCACTACAGGGGGCGGTTCTGGGGCCAACGTCCTGACTTTC. It codes for CASSTTGGGSGANVLTF. The chain joins TRBV19 to TRBJ2-6; TRBD1 matches at 9 bases. CDR3 size: 17 residues. Per germline, CDR1 LNHDA and CDR2 SQIVND (reference sequence). Unmatched junction bases numbered 7, after V lost 6 bases and J lost 1 base. The variable domain in full, completed from reference TRBV19 and TRBJ2-6, reads DGGITQSPKYLFRKEGQNVTLSCEQNLNHDAMYWYRQDPGQGLRLIYYSQIVNDFQKGDIAEGYSVSREKKESFPLTVTSAQKNPTAFYLCASSTTGGGSGANVLTFGAGSRLTVL.

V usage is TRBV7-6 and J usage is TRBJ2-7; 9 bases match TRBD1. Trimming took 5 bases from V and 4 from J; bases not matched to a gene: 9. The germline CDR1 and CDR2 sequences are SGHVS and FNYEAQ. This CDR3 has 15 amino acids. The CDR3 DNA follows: TGTGCCAGCAGCGTGGGGACAGGGAGGTCTTACGAGCAGTACTTC. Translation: CASSVGTGRSYEQYF.